This TCR beta chain was sequenced during a study of human T cells and chemical hapten exposure. Study-level information: The patients, most of them female, presented with alopecia areata, totalis or universalis.

Germline V gives CDR1 LGHDT, CDR2 YNNKEL (reference sequence). The CDR3 spans 12 residues. Trimming stripped 4 bases from V and 6 bases from J, with 9 bases between. TCRdb recomputed calls from the RACE reads with MiXCR, one row per CDR3 protein. Of some 300,000 distinct CDR3 sequences listed, around 5.5% were seen once; the top ten hold roughly 8.2%. Whole-study findings and limits: Controls formed significantly fewer large CDR3 similarity clusters than expanded TCRs did.

This clonotype was counted ten times or more. What it recognizes is unknown. Time point reported: pre-sensitization, week 0. Stated treatment: therapeutic diphenylcyclopropenone sensitization with weekly scalp DPC. The donor pool consisted of alopecia patients aged 18 to 70 years, considered suitable for DPC. This clonotype originated in a woman aged 18-29 years with alopecia areata. Some clones in this sample may be carry-over from other donors' samples. This sequence joins TRBV3-1 and TRBJ1-2; no definite D call. The material sequenced was whole blood, taken in connection with sensitization to the hapten diphenylcyclopropenone (DPC). The CDR3 DNA reads TGTGCCAGCAGCCTTGGACCTAATGGCTACACCTTC. Its translation: CASSLGPNGYTF.